This TCR beta chain was sequenced during a study of blood T cells in healthy people across ages. This clonotype was counted a few times. Using a J-beta primer mix together with a sample-barcoded 5' primer, a second PCR was run for about 6 to 12 cycles. TCRdb redid the calling of the 5' RACE reads with MiXCR, one entry per CDR3 protein. The table has around 1,000,000 distinct CDR3 sequences, roughly a quarter seen once. These data also formed part of another study, on T cells of mothers and their children.

This clonotype originated in a girl aged 2-10 years in good health. The sample taken for sequencing was blood.

CDR3 sequence (DNA): TGTGCCAGCAGCCCCAGGGGGACAGTAGTTCGGGAAGCTTTCTTT. It translates to CASSPRGTVVREAFF. The rearrangement joins TRBV7-9 to TRBJ1-1, with 7 bases matching TRBD1. The CDR3 runs to 15 residues. The V segment lost 5 bases and the J segment 8 bases; nucleotides outside the gene matches: 14. Germline CDR1 SEHNR, CDR2 FQNEAQ (reference sequence).